The clone carrying this TCR beta chain was detected ten times or more. The sample comes from a study of T cells after yellow fever vaccination. V was clipped by 6 bases and J by 5 bases; unmatched bases: 7. The CDR3 sequence is 15 residues long. Germline CDR1 SGHRS, CDR2 YFSETQ. TCRdb re-called the 5' RACE reads through MiXCR, storing one row per CDR3 protein. The sample lists 250,000 to 400,000 distinct CDR3 sequences; 4.1% were seen once. Sequencing used PBMCs, obtained 5 days after the yellow fever booster vaccination. This receptor was taken from a man between 18 and 35 years old who received the YFV17D yellow fever vaccine. V and J are TRBV5-1 and TRBJ2-5; 13 bases match TRBD2. In DNA, the CDR3 is TGCGCCAGCACGCAAACGGGACTAGCGGGGGAGACCCAGTACTTC. This translates into CASTQTGLAGETQYF.